This TCR beta chain appears in the sequencing data of a study of blood T cell repertoires in COVID-19. From germline, CDR1 is SGHTA and CDR2 FQGTGA. The CDR3 is made up of 15 amino acids. Trimming shortened V by 5 bases and J by 1 base, and 11 bases separated the two germline ends. Generated by immunoSEQ multiplex PCR, the TCRdb table keeps only in-frame clones and is missing some. In the table there are some 70,000 clones, around 86% of which are singletons. J is TRBJ2-2 and V is TRBV7-3, with D tentatively TRBD2 (6 bases). The receptor was derived from a middle-aged man with active COVID-19. The sample consisted of peripheral blood. CDR3 bases: TGTGCCAGCAGCCTCTTGCGGGAGAACACCGGGGAGCTGTTTTTT. It codes for CASSLLRENTGELFF.